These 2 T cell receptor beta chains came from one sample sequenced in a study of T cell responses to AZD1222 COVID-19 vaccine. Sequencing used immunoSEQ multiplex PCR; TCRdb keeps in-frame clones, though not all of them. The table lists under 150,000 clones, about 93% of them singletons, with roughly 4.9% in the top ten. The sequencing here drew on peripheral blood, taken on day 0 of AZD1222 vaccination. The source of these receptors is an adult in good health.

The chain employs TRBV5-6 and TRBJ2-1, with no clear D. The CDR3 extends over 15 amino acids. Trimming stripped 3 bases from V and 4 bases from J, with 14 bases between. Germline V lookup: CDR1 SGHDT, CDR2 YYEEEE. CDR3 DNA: TGTGCCAGCAGCTCATATAGCACGAGGTACAATGAGCAGTTCTTC. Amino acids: CASSSYSTRYNEQFF.

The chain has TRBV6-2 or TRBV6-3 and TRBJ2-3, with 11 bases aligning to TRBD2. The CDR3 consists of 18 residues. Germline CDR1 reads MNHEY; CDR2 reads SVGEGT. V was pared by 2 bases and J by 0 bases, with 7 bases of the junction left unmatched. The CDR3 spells CASSYGPGLAASTDTQYF. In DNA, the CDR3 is TGTGCCAGCAGTTACGGACCGGGACTAGCGGCTAGCACAGATACGCAGTATTTT.